The next 8 T cell receptor beta chains were all read from a single sample in a study of blood T cells in healthy people across ages. A second PCR of 7 to 11 cycles used a sample-barcoded 5' primer and a J-beta primer mix. From the 5' RACE reads, TCRdb called clonotypes with MiXCR, one entry per CDR3 protein. The table records about 1.4 million distinct CDR3 sequences, approximately 63% of them present only once. The sequenced material came from blood. These receptors originate from a man younger than 35 in good health.

This chain joins TRBV27 and TRBJ2-3, with D unclear. This CDR3 spans 12 amino acids. V lost 6 bases and J 6 bases, leaving 10 bases between the germline ends. Germline-derived CDR1 and CDR2 are MNHEY and SMNVEV (reference sequence). The CDR3 region is CASSPEADTQYF. The CDR3 DNA reads TGTGCCAGCAGCCCGGAAGCGGATACGCAGTATTTT.

CDR3 nucleotides: TGCAGCGTTGAAGTGCCGGGACAGGGTCGGTACGAGCAGTACTTC. Translating it yields CSVEVPGQGRYEQYF. V and J are TRBV29-1 and TRBJ2-5, with 9 bases matching TRBD1. The DNA end is a closer match to TRBJ2-7, so the J assignment may be wrong. Germline V gene lookup returns CDR1 SQVTM and CDR2 ANQGSEA. The CDR3 contains 15 residues.

The J gene is TRBJ2-1, the V gene TRBV28, with 9 positions matching TRBD1. CDR1 is MDHEN, CDR2 SYDVKM, per germline. V lost 4 bases and J lost 4; bases outside the gene matches: 5. The CDR3 length is 15 residues. The CDR3 bases are TGTGCCAGCAGTTCTCAGGACAGGGGATACAATGAGCAGTTCTTC. Translating gives CASSSQDRGYNEQFF.

The gene calls are TRBV12-3 or TRBV12-4 and TRBJ2-1; D not resolved. This CDR3 region has 15 residues. V was clipped by 0 bases and J by 12 bases, with 18 bases between them. The CDR3 here is CASSLASVYSMGQFF. For the CDR3, the DNA is TGTGCCAGCAGTTTAGCGTCGGTCTATTCAATGGGGCAGTTCTTC.

This clonotype has only a few counts. CDR3 nucleotide sequence: TGTGCCAGCCAATGGGTGGATCAGCCCCAGCATTTT. Its translation is CASQWVDQPQHF. This chain links TRBV12-3 or TRBV12-4 with TRBJ1-5; no firm D call. The CDR3 sequence is 12 residues long. Trimming removed 8 bases at V and 5 bases at J, with 10 bases between.

The chain joins TRBV20-1 to TRBJ2-3; tentative D call: TRBD2 (5 bases). V was shortened by 1 base and J by 2 bases, with 13 bases between the two germline ends. The length of the CDR3 is 15 residues. Germline CDR1 and CDR2: DFQATT and SNEGSKA (reference sequence). Here the CDR3 reads CSARAGSVPTDTQYF. CDR3 nucleotides: TGCAGTGCTAGAGCGGGTAGCGTACCCACAGATACGCAGTATTTT.

The V call is TRBV20-1, the J call TRBJ2-2; TRBD2 might be the D (6 bases). The germline V gene encodes CDR1 DFQATT and CDR2 SNEGSKA (reference sequence). Deletions cut 1 base from V and 1 base from J, with 10 bases between. The CDR3 is made up of 15 amino acids. For the CDR3, the DNA is TGCAGTGCTAGAGCCCCGGGACTGAACACCGGGGAGCTGTTTTTT. It codes for CSARAPGLNTGELFF.

The chain uses TRBV7-2 and TRBJ2-7; D is perhaps TRBD1 or TRBD2 (5 bases each). The CDR3 is 15 amino acids. Germline CDR1 and CDR2: SGHTA and FQGNSA. Trimming removed 4 bases at V and 5 bases at J, with 18 bases between. CDR3: CASSSAGTLGDEQYF. The CDR3 nucleotides read TGTGCCAGCAGCTCCGCCGGGACGTTGGGCGACGAGCAGTACTTC.